The TCR beta chain described here comes from a study of identical twins. The CDR3 sequence is 13 residues long. Germline lookup yields CDR1 MGHRA and CDR2 YSYEKL. V was cut by 1 base and J by 2 bases, with 3 bases left in between. This clonotype was observed many times. It was template switching that added a universal primer site, and there were unique molecular identifiers on the cDNA. TCRdb re-called the 5' RACE reads through MiXCR, storing one row per CDR3 protein. Altogether roughly 290,000 distinct CDR3 sequences are present, nearly 9.5% being singletons, with the ten largest covering approximately 6.6%. This sample was shared with a second study, whose subject was yellow fever vaccine responses in identical twins.

This receptor was identified in a woman between 18 and 29 years old in good health. The chain is built from TRBV4-1 and TRBJ2-1; D call uncertain. The sequenced sample was CD8+ T cells sorted from blood. CDR3: CASSQGTYNEQFF. The CDR3 DNA sequence: TGCGCCAGCAGCCAAGGGACCTACAATGAGCAGTTCTTC.